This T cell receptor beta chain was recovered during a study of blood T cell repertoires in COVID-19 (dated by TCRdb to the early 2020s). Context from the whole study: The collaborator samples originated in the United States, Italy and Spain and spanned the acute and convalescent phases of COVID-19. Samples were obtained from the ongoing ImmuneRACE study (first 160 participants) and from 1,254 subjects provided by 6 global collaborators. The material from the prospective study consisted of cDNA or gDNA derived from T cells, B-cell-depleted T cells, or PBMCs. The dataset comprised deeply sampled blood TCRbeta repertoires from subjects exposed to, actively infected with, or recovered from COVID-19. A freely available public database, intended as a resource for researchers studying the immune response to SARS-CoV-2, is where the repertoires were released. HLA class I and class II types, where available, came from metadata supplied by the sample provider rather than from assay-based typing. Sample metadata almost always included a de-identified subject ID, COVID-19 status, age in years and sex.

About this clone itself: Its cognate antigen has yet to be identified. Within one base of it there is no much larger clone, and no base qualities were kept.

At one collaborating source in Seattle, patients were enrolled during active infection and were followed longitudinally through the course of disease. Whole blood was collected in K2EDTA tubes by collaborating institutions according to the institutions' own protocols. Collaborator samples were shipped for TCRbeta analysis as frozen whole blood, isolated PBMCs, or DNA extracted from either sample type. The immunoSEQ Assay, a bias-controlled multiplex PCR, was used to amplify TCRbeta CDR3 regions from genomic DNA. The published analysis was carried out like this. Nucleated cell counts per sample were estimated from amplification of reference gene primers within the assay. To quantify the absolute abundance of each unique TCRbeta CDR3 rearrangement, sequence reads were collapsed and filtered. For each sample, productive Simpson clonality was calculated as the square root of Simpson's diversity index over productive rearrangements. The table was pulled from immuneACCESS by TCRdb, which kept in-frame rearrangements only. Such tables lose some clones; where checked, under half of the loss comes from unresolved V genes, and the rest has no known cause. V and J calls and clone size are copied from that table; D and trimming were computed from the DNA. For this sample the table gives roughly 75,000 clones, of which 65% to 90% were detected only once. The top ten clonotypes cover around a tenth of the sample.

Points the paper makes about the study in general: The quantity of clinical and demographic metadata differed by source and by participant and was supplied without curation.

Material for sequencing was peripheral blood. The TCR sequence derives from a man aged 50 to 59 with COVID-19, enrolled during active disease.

In nucleotide form, the sequence is TGTGCCAGCAAAGGGGACACCTTAGCCAAAAACATTCAGTACTTC. This encodes CASKGDTLAKNIQYF. The chain couples TRBV2 to TRBJ2-4; the best D guess is TRBD1, with 6 bases matching. Trimming at the junction amounts to 7 bases on V and 0 bases on J, and the germline ends lie 13 bases apart. CDR1 and CDR2 are drawn from the germline V gene: SNHLY, FYNNEI. Taken from cysteine to phenylalanine, the CDR3 has 15 residues. Of the read, only the CDR3 DNA is kept; its 45 bases are in frame from base 1.